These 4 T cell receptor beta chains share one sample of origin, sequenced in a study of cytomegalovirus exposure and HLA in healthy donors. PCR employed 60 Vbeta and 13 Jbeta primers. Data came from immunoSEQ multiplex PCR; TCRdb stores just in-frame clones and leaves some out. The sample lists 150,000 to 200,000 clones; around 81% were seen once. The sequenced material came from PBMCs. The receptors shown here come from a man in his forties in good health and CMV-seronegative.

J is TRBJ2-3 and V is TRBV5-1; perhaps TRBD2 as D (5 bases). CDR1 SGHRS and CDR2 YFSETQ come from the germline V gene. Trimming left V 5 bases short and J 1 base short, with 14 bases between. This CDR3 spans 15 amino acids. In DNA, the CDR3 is TGCGCCAGCAGTGAGGTTAGCGATCGCACAGATACGCAGTATTTT. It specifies CASSEVSDRTDTQYF. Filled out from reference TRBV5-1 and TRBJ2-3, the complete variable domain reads KAGVTQTPRYLIKTRGQQVTLSCSPISGHRSVSWYQQTPGQGLQFLFEYFSETQRNKGNFPGRFSGRQFSNSRSEMNVSTLELGDSALYLCASSEVSDRTDTQYFGPGTRLTVL.

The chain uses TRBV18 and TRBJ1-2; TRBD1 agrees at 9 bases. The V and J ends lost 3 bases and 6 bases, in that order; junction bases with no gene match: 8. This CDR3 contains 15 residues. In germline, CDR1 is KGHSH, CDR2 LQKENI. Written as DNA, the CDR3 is TGTGCCAGCTCACCCATTGGACAGGGGTTGAATGGCTACACCTTC. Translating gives CASSPIGQGLNGYTF.

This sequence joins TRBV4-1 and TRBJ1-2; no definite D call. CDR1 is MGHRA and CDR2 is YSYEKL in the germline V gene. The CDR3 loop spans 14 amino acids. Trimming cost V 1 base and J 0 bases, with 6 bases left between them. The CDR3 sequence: CASSQVNPNYGYTF. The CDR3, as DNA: TGCGCCAGCAGCCAAGTTAATCCTAACTATGGCTACACCTTC.

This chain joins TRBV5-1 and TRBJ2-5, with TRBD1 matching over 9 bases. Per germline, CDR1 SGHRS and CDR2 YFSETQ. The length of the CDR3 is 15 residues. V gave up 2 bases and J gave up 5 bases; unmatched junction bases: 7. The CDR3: CASSFYRGREETQYF. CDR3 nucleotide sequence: TGCGCCAGCAGCTTCTACAGGGGGCGGGAGGAGACCCAGTACTTC.